This T cell receptor beta chain was found in a study of identical twins. Via MiXCR, TCRdb re-called the 5' RACE reads, giving one row per CDR3 protein. Among around 220,000 distinct CDR3 sequences listed, more than 13% were seen once. The CDR3 loop spans 17 amino acids. Germline trimming cut 4 bases from V and 0 bases from J; bases unmatched to any gene: 5. CDR1 and CDR2 (germline): LNHDA, SQIVND (reference sequence). The specimen was memory (CD45RO+) T cells sorted from blood. The chain couples TRBV19 to TRBJ2-7; TRBD2 matches 14 bases. The sequence was collected from a woman between 18 and 29 years old in good health. The CDR3 DNA reads as TGTGCCAGTAGTACGAGACTAGCGGGAGGGCCCTCCTACGAGCAGTACTTC. As protein: CASSTRLAGGPSYEQYF.